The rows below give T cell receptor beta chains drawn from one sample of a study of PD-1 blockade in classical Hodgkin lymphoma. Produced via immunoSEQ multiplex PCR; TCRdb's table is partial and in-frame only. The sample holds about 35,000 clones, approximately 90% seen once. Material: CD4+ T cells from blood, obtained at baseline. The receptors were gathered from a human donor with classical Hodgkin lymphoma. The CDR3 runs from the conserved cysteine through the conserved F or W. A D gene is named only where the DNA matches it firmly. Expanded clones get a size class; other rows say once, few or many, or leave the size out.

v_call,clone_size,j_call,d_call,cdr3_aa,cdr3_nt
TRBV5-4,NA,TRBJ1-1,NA,CASSLGAGLTEAFF,TGTGCCAGCAGCTTGGGCGCCGGGCTTACTGAAGCTTTCTTT
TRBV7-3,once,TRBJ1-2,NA,CASSLQRTSHYGYTF,TGTGCCAGCAGCTTACAGCGGACGTCCCACTATGGCTACACCTTC
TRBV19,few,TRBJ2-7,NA,CASNAQGYLYEQYF,TGTGCGAGTAATGCCCAGGGCTACCTCTACGAGCAGTACTTC
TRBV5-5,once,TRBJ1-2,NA,CASSPGFEAYGYTF,TGTGCCAGCAGCCCGGGCTTCGAGGCCTATGGCTACACCTTC
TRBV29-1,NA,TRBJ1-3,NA,CSAIYRSRENTIYF,TGCAGCGCGATATATCGGTCACGGGAGAACACCATATATTTT
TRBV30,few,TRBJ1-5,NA,CAWNVGGTGVSAQPQHF,TGTGCCTGGAATGTTGGGGGAACGGGTGTATCGGCTCAGCCCCAGCATTTT
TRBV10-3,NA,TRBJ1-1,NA,CAIRQGTEAFF,TGTGCCATCAGGCAAGGCACTGAAGCTTTCTTT
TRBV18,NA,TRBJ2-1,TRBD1,CASSEPRGLGNEQFF,TGTGCCAGCTCAGAACCCAGGGGGCTTGGGAATGAGCAGTTCTTC
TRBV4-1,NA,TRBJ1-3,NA,CASSQPTSGAGTGNTIYF,TGCGCCAGCAGCCAACCTACGTCGGGGGCCGGGACTGGAAACACCATATATTTT
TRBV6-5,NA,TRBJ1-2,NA,CASSPGERAYGYTF,TGTGCCAGCAGCCCTGGTGAGAGGGCCTATGGCTACACCTTC
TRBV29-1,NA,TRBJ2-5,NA,CSVDVSGKGTQYF,TGCAGCGTTGATGTCTCAGGGAAAGGGACCCAGTACTTC
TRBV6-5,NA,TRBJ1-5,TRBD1,CASSPRQGTRQPQHF,TGTGCCAGCAGCCCTCGACAGGGGACGCGGCAGCCCCAGCATTTT
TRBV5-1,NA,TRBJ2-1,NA,CASSPPGLTNEQFF,TGCGCCAGCAGCCCTCCGGGACTGACAAATGAGCAGTTCTTC
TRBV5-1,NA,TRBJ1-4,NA,CASSSSGRDGGFAKKLFF,TGCGCCAGCAGCTCGTCGGGACGGGATGGTGGGTTCGCGAAAAAACTGTTTTTT
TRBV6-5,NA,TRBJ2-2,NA,CASSYRGPNTGELFF,TGTGCCAGCAGTTACAGGGGCCCGAACACCGGGGAGCTGTTTTTT
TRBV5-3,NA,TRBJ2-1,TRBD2,CARSATEREDYNEQFF,TGTGCCAGAAGCGCGACTGAGCGGGAGGACTACAATGAGCAGTTCTTC
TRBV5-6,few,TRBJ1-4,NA,CASSLAAGAQKLFF,TGTGCCAGCAGCTTAGCTGCGGGCGCCCAAAAACTGTTTTTT